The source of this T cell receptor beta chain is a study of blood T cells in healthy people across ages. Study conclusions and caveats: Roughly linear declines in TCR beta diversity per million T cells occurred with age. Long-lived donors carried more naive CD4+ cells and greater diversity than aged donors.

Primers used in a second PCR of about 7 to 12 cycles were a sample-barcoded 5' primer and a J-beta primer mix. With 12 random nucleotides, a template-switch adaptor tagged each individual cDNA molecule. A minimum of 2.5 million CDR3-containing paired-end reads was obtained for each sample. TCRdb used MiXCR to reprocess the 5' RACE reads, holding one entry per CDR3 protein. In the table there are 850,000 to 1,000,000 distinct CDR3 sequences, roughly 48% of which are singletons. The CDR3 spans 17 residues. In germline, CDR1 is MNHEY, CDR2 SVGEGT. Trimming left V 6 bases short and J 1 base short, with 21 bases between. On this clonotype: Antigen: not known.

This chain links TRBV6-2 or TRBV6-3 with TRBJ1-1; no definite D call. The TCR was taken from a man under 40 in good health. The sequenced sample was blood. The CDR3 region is CASSLIVGGGTNTEAFF. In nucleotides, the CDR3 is TGTGCCAGCAGCTTGATCGTCGGAGGCGGAACGAACACTGAAGCTTTCTTT.